A selection of T cell receptor beta chains follows, all from one sample in a study of T-cell memory formation after mild COVID-19. TCRdb passed the 5' RACE reads through MiXCR, listing each CDR3 protein once. Of around 130,000 distinct CDR3 sequences in the sample, 14% to 15% were seen once. The sequenced sample consisted of PBMCs or a T cell subset sorted from them (not recorded which). The receptors originated from an adult woman who had mild COVID-19 (a few samples of this study predate the infection). Cell type and time point are not known. The CDR3 runs from the conserved cysteine through the conserved F or W. The D gene is left open where the match is weak. Expanded clones are given a class, and other clones once, few, many or no size at all.

clone_size,d_call,j_call,v_call,cdr3_nt,cdr3_aa
few,.,TRBJ1-1,TRBV2,TGTGCCAGCCGACGGTTAGTGAACACTGAAGCTTTCTTT,CASRRLVNTEAFF
many,.,TRBJ2-5,TRBV6-5,TGTGCCAGCAGTTACTCCCCCGCTCCCCAAGAGACCCAGTACTTC,CASSYSPAPQETQYF
.,TRBD1,TRBJ2-3,TRBV11-3,TGTGCCAGCAGCTACCTCGGGACAGGGGCCGATACGCAGTATTTT,CASSYLGTGADTQYF
.,TRBD2,TRBJ2-1,TRBV10-3,TGTGCCATCAGTGAGTCGGGTGGGACTAGCGGGCTCTACAATGAGCAGTTCTTC,CAISESGGTSGLYNEQFF
.,.,TRBJ2-7,TRBV4-3,TGCGCCAGCAGCCAAGATCTAGGGTACTACGAGCAGTACTTC,CASSQDLGYYEQYF
many,.,TRBJ1-1,TRBV7-9,TGTGCCAGCAGCTTAACGAGGGAAGCTTTCTTT,CASSLTREAFF
few,.,TRBJ2-7,TRBV12-3/TRBV12-4,TGTGCCAGCAACAATAAAACCGGGACACGGACCTACGAGCAGTACTTC,CASNNKTGTRTYEQYF
few,.,TRBJ2-1,TRBV5-6,TGTGCCAGCAGCTTGGGGAGGGCCTCCTACAATGAGCAGTTCTTC,CASSLGRASYNEQFF
.,TRBD1,TRBJ2-7,TRBV11-2,TGTGCCAGCAGCTCCAGACAGGGCGCCGAGCAGTACTTC,CASSSRQGAEQYF
many,.,TRBJ2-1,TRBV12-3/TRBV12-4,TGTGCCAGCAGCTTTTCGACGGGGACAAGCTACAATGAGCAGTTCTTC,CASSFSTGTSYNEQFF
.,.,TRBJ2-7,TRBV29-1,TGCAGCGTTGAAGGGCAGGACTCCTACGAGCAGTACTTC,CSVEGQDSYEQYF
.,TRBD1,TRBJ2-3,TRBV7-9,TGTGCCAGCGAGAAGGGACAGGGGGCAGGAGATACGCAGTATTTT,CASEKGQGAGDTQYF
.,.,TRBJ1-5,TRBV20-1,TGCAGTGCTAGAGTCGAGAGTGACGGACCCCGCAATCAGCCCCAGCATTTT,CSARVESDGPRNQPQHF
.,TRBD2,TRBJ2-1,TRBV5-1,TGCGCCAGCAGCCCCTGGGCTAGCGGGGGGGCCAATGAGCAGTTCTTC,CASSPWASGGANEQFF
.,TRBD1,TRBJ2-1,TRBV6-2/TRBV6-3,TGTGCCAGCAGTCCCCTCCGGGACAGGGTGGACAATGAGCAGTTCTTC,CASSPLRDRVDNEQFF
few,.,TRBJ2-5,TRBV7-2,TGTGCCAGCAGCTCCCCTCTAAGGGAGACCCAGTACTTC,CASSSPLRETQYF
few,TRBD2,TRBJ2-5,TRBV5-6,TGTGCCAGCAGCTTGGCGGCGGGAGCCCTGGGGGAGACCCAGTACTTC,CASSLAAGALGETQYF
.,TRBD2,TRBJ2-7,TRBV13,TGTGCCAGCAGCCCCCAAGCGGGAGGGCCTTACGAGCAGTACTTC,CASSPQAGGPYEQYF
few,.,TRBJ1-5,TRBV20-1,TGCAGTGCCAGCGGGACCGATTATAGCAATCAGCCCCAGCATTTT,CSASGTDYSNQPQHF
few,TRBD1,TRBJ2-1,TRBV28,TGTGCCAGCAGCCCGGGACAGGGGCCCTATGAGCAGTTCTTC,CASSPGQGPYEQFF
.,.,TRBJ2-3,TRBV13,TGTGCCAGCAGCTTAGAGGGGGGAATCGATACGCAGTATTTT,CASSLEGGIDTQYF
.,TRBD1,TRBJ2-3,TRBV10-2,TGCGCCAGCAGTGGGGACAGGTCCGTGGATACGCAGTATTTT,CASSGDRSVDTQYF
.,.,TRBJ2-7,TRBV18,TGTGCCAGCTCACCACCAGGCAGGACACTATCCTACGAGCAGTACTTC,CASSPPGRTLSYEQYF
many,.,TRBJ2-7,TRBV25-1,TGTGCCAGCAGTGTGCCGGGGTATCCCTACGAGCAGTACTTC,CASSVPGYPYEQYF
few,TRBD1,TRBJ2-7,TRBV7-9,TGTGCCAGCAGCCCTACTCACGGACAGGGAGGATACGAGCAGTACTTC,CASSPTHGQGGYEQYF
.,.,TRBJ1-5,TRBV7-9,TGTGCCAGCAGCCTAGACAAGAATCAGCCCCAGCATTTT,CASSLDKNQPQHF
few,.,TRBJ1-1,TRBV6-6,TGTGCCAGCAGTCAGGGAGATCCTGAAGCTTTCTTT,CASSQGDPEAFF
few,.,TRBJ2-3,TRBV11-2,TGTGCCAGCAGCTTAAGTGGCGGTGGCGGTTATCCTCCAGATACGCAGTATTTT,CASSLSGGGGYPPDTQYF
.,.,TRBJ2-3,TRBV10-3,TGTGCCATCAGTGAAGCCGCCGGAGATACGCAGTATTTT,CAISEAAGDTQYF
.,TRBD2,TRBJ2-2,TRBV12-3/TRBV12-4,TGTGCCAGCAAAGAAGCGGGGGGAGTCGCGAACACCGGGGAGCTGTTTTTT,CASKEAGGVANTGELFF
.,TRBD2,TRBJ2-7,TRBV29-1,TGCAGCGTTGCTCAAGTAGCGGGAGGGACATTGGACGAGCAGTACTTC,CSVAQVAGGTLDEQYF
few,.,TRBJ2-1,TRBV7-2,TGTGCCAGCAGCTTGGCGACCCACTCGGGTGAGCAGTTCTTC,CASSLATHSGEQFF
many,.,TRBJ2-7,TRBV6-5,TGTGCCAGCAGTTACGGGGGGGCCCGTTCCTACGAGCAGTACTTC,CASSYGGARSYEQYF
few,.,TRBJ2-3,TRBV7-8,TGTGCCAGCCAAGGGGGAGATACGCAGTATTTT,CASQGGDTQYF
few,.,TRBJ2-3,TRBV9,TGTGCCAGCAGCGTCTCAAGCGCGGCTAGCACAGATACGCAGTATTTT,CASSVSSAASTDTQYF
.,TRBD2,TRBJ2-7,TRBV5-1,TGCGCCAGCAGCTTGGGCACTAGCGGGGGGTACGAGCAGTACTTC,CASSLGTSGGYEQYF
.,.,TRBJ1-1,TRBV5-6,TGTGCCAGCAGCTTGGGCGCCGACAAGAACACTGAAGCTTTCTTT,CASSLGADKNTEAFF
few,.,TRBJ2-6,TRBV5-1,TGCGCCAGCAGTCTCAGGGATCTGCCCTCTGGGGCCAACGTCCTGACTTTC,CASSLRDLPSGANVLTF
.,.,TRBJ2-1,TRBV4-1,TGCGCCAGCAGCCGAAGTCAGGACAGTTACAATGAGCAGTTCTTC,CASSRSQDSYNEQFF
few,TRBD2,TRBJ2-5,TRBV9,TGTGCCAGCAGCCCCCTAGCGGGAAAGGAGACCCAGTACTTC,CASSPLAGKETQYF
few,.,TRBJ2-1,TRBV7-9,TGTGCCAGCAGCCCCCCTCAGGGGAGCTCCTACAATGAGCAGTTCTTC,CASSPPQGSSYNEQFF
few,.,TRBJ1-5,TRBV6-2/TRBV6-3,TGTGCCAGCAGCTTCCTGGGAATTGGCAATCAGCCCCAGCATTTT,CASSFLGIGNQPQHF
.,.,TRBJ2-7,TRBV10-3,TGTGCCATCAGGAAAGGGTTCGAGCAGTACTTC,CAIRKGFEQYF